The clone carrying this T cell receptor beta chain showed up many times. Its target is not known. TCR beta CDR3 regions were amplified from RNA transcripts. When the TCR CDR3 underwent first-round RT-PCR, the HTBI primer set was used. In TCRdb, the multiplex PCR reads were re-called with MiXCR into one record per CDR3 protein. The sample consists of about 160,000 distinct CDR3 sequences, approximately 9% of them appearing once. The data belong to a study of T cells in Graves' hyperthyroidism and ophthalmopathy. Participants, patients aged 18 to 65, had newly diagnosed hyperthyroidism with a duration under 2 months. Used for diagnoses were clinical symptoms, serum thyroxine and TRAb, thyroid ultrasound and orbital computed tomography. Study results and caveats: Most thyroid clonotypes that were expanded above 0.001 also turned up in blood.

With 6 bases clipped from V and 3 bases from J, the junction kept 5 bases outside the gene matches. The CDR3 spans 14 residues. Germline CDR1 and CDR2: MDHEN and SYDVKM. What was sequenced was blood. This sequence joins TRBV28 and TRBJ2-1; 7 positions match TRBD1. The clonotype was recovered from a woman between 18 and 29 years old with Graves' hyperthyroidism that later progressed to Graves' ophthalmopathy. CDR3 sequence (DNA): TGTGCCAGCAGCCGGACAGGTGACTACAATGAGCAGTTCTTC. This sequence encodes CASSRTGDYNEQFF.